The clone carrying this TCR beta chain was counted a few times. Its target is not known. This specimen belongs to a study of a mutant IDH1 vaccine in newly diagnosed glioma. The repertoire was sequenced with immunoSEQ multiplex PCR; TCRdb's copy has only in-frame clones and lacks some. Found here are under 15,000 clones, roughly four fifths of them singletons; the top ten hold about 4%. The germline CDR1 and CDR2 sequences are ENHRY and SYGVKD. The CDR3 consists of 13 residues. The junction had 3 bases not matched to a gene; V was cut back by 4 bases and J by 3 bases. Documented time point: week 47, end of study. Doses consisted of 300 ug of mutant IDH1 20-mer peptide each, paired with topical imiquimod. The astrocytomas were IDH1-mutant, ATRX-negative, and WHO grade 3 or 4.

The rearrangement links TRBV10-3 to TRBJ2-7, with 7 bases that match TRBD1. The receptor's source is a woman in her 40s with glioma. This specimen was PBMCs, taken from a glioma patient whose treatment included an IDH1 peptide vaccine. CDR3: CAISADRRYEQYF. The DNA of the CDR3 is TGTGCCATCAGTGCGGACAGGCGCTACGAGCAGTACTTC.